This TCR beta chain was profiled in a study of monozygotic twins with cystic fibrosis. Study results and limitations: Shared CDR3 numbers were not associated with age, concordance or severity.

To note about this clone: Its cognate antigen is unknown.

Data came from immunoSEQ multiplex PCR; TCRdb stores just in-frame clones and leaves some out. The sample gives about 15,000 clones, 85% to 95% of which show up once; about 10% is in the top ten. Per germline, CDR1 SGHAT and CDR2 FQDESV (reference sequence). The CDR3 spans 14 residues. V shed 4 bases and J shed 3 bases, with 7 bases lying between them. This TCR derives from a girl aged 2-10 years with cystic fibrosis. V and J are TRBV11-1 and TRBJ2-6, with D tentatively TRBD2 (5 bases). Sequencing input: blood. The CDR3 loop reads CASSSRGGANVLTF. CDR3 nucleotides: TGTGCCAGCAGCTCACGGGGTGGGGCCAACGTCCTGACTTTC.